These T cell receptor beta chains were read from a single sample in a study of PD-L1 blockade in urothelial cancer. Measured with immunoSEQ multiplex PCR; TCRdb has only the in-frame clones, and not every one. The table shows roughly 130,000 clones, with about four fifths occurring only once. Sequencing was performed on PBMCs, taken around atezolizumab (anti-PD-L1) treatment. All receptors derive from a man between 45 and 60 years old with urothelial cancer. CDR3s include the opening cysteine and the closing phenylalanine or tryptophan. The D gene is left open where the match is weak. A clone size is listed for some rows: how often the clone was seen (once, few, many), or a class if it is expanded.

cdr3_nt,cdr3_aa,d_call,clone_size,v_call,j_call
TGCGCCAGCAGCCAAGCAACCGGGACTAGAGTCTACGAGCAGTACTTC,CASSQATGTRVYEQYF,TRBD2,-,TRBV4-1,TRBJ2-7
TGTGCCTGGAGTGTAGGGGCTAGAAACACCATATATTTT,CAWSVGARNTIYF,-,few,TRBV30,TRBJ1-3
TGTGCCAGCAGTTCAACCCGGGACTCCAGCTCCTACGAGCAGTACTTC,CASSSTRDSSSYEQYF,-,-,TRBV28,TRBJ2-7
TGTGCCAGCAGTCCCGGGACAGAGTATAGCAATCAGCCCCAGCATTTT,CASSPGTEYSNQPQHF,TRBD1,once,TRBV27,TRBJ1-5
TGTGCCAGCCAACCTAGCAACCAATTACCCCAGCATTTT,CASQPSNQLPQHF,-,once,TRBV6-5,TRBJ1-5
TGTGCCAGCAGCTTAAACGCGGGGGCCTACAATGAGCAGTTCTTC,CASSLNAGAYNEQFF,TRBD2,-,TRBV7-3,TRBJ2-1
TGTGCCAGCTCACCCGGGACAGGGAATACTTCACCCCTCCACTTT,CASSPGTGNTSPLHF,TRBD1,-,TRBV18,TRBJ1-6
TGCGCCAGCAGCCAAGAGGACTCAAGGATCTGGAATTCACCCCTCCACTTT,CASSQEDSRIWNSPLHF,-,-,TRBV4-1,TRBJ1-6
TGTGCCAGCAGCCAAGAGGTGTCAGGGGGCTCTGGAAACACCATATATTTT,CASSQEVSGGSGNTIYF,TRBD1,-,TRBV4-2,TRBJ1-3
TGTGCCAGCAGTTTTAGCGGGATCGGGGCAGATACGCAGTATTTT,CASSFSGIGADTQYF,TRBD2,-,TRBV28,TRBJ2-3
TGTGCCAGCAGCGTAGCCGGTGGGAGGGGAACCGGGGAGCTGTTTTTT,CASSVAGGRGTGELFF,TRBD2,-,TRBV9,TRBJ2-2
TGTGCCAGCAGGCCCCTAGGTTCCTACGAGCAGTACTTC,CASRPLGSYEQYF,-,-,TRBV6-5,TRBJ2-7
TGTGCCAGCAGCATCCCGGGACTAGTAGCCAAAAACATTCAGTACTTC,CASSIPGLVAKNIQYF,-,-,TRBV21-1,TRBJ2-4
TGTGCCAGCAGCCCGCGGGGGGGACTAGCGGGAGCAAGCTACAGCACAGATACGCAGTATTTT,CASSPRGGLAGASYSTDTQYF,TRBD2,-,TRBV13,TRBJ2-3
TGTGCCAGCAGCCCGCTTTACAGGGGGCCTAAGGAGACCCAGTACTTC,CASSPLYRGPKETQYF,TRBD1,-,TRBV7-9,TRBJ2-5
TGTGCCAGCAGCTTCCTTAGCACCGGGGAGCTGTTTTTT,CASSFLSTGELFF,-,few,TRBV7-2,TRBJ2-2
TGTGCCAGCAGCTTTTCAGGGACCTACAATGAGCAGTTCTTC,CASSFSGTYNEQFF,-,-,TRBV5-8,TRBJ2-1
TGTGCCTGGACTGGCGGGAGGGGTAGAAACGAGCAGTACTTC,CAWTGGRGRNEQYF,TRBD2,-,TRBV30,TRBJ2-7
TGTGCCTGGAGTCGGGACAGTATCACCGGGGAGCTGTTTTTT,CAWSRDSITGELFF,TRBD1,-,TRBV30,TRBJ2-2
TGCGCCAGCAGCCAAAATAGCAATCAGCCCCAGCATTTT,CASSQNSNQPQHF,-,-,TRBV5-1,TRBJ1-5
TGTGCCAGCAGCGACACCGGGACTAGGGGGGCCTACGAGCAGTACTTC,CASSDTGTRGAYEQYF,TRBD2,-,TRBV2,TRBJ2-7
TGTGCCACCGCCTGGGGGGGGATGAACACTGAAGCTTTCTTT,CATAWGGMNTEAFF,-,few,TRBV7-2,TRBJ1-1
TGTGCCAGCAGCCCCCGACAGGGCCCCAGGGTTGGCTACACCTTC,CASSPRQGPRVGYTF,TRBD1,-,TRBV7-6,TRBJ1-2
TGTGCCAGCAGTCAATCGAGCGGGAGGGTGACCGAGCAGTACTTC,CASSQSSGRVTEQYF,TRBD2,-,TRBV28,TRBJ2-7
TGCGCCAGACACCGGGAGGGGGATGAGCAGTTCTTC,CARHREGDEQFF,TRBD2,-,TRBV10-1,TRBJ2-1
TGCGCCAGCAGTGAGGCGGCAAGGGGTACAGGGGTGACTAATGAAAAACTGTTTTTT,CASSEAARGTGVTNEKLFF,TRBD1,-,TRBV10-2,TRBJ1-4